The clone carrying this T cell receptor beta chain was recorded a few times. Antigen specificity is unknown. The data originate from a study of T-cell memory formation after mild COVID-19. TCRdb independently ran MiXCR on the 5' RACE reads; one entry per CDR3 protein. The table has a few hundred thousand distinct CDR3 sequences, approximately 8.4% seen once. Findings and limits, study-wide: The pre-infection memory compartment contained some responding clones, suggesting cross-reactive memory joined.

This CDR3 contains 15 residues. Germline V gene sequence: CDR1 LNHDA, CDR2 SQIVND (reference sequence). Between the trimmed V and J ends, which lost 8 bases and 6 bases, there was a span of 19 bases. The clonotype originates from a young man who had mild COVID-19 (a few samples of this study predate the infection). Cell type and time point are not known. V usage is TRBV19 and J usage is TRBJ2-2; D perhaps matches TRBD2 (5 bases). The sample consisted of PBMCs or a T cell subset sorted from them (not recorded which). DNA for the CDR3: TGTGCCAGTTCACACCCAACGGGATTTCCCGGGGAGCTGTTTTTT. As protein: CASSHPTGFPGELFF.